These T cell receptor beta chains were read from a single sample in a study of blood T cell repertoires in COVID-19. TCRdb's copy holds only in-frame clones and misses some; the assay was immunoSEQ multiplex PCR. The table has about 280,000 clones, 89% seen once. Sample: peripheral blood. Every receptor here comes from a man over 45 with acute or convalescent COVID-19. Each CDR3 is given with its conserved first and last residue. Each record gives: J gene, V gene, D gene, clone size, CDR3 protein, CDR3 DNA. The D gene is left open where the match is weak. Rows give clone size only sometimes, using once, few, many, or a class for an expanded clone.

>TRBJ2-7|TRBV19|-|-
CASSTLHGLIYEQYF
TGTGCCAGTAGTACCCTCCATGGACTAATCTACGAGCAGTACTTC
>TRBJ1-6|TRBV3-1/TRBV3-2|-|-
CASSQEHSPSSKSPLHF
TGTGCCAGCAGCCAAGAACACAGCCCATCGTCCAAGTCACCCCTCCACTTT
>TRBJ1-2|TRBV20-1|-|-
CSASSGVYGYTF
TGCAGTGCTAGTTCAGGCGTCTATGGCTACACCTTC
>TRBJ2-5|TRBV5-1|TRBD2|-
CASSLARASGEETQYF
TGCGCCAGCAGCTTGGCCCGGGCTAGCGGGGAAGAGACCCAGTACTTC
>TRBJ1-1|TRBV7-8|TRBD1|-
CASSIRQGLKGKAFF
TGTGCCAGCAGCATCCGACAGGGACTGAAGGGGAAAGCTTTCTTT
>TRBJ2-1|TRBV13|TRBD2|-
CASSLRTSGVTLNEQFF
TGTGCCAGCAGCCTCAGGACTAGCGGGGTCACCCTCAATGAGCAGTTCTTC
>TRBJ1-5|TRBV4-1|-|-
CASSQEGGQPQHF
TGCGCCAGCAGCCAAGAGGGGGGGCAGCCCCAGCATTTT
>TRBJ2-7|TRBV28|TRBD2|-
CASMTSGPPYEQYF
TGTGCCAGCATGACTAGCGGTCCTCCCTACGAGCAGTACTTC
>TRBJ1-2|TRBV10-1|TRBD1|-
CASSPDRNNYGYTF
TGCGCCAGCAGTCCGGACAGGAATAACTATGGCTACACCTTC
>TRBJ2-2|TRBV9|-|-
CAGWGAHTGELFF
TGTGCGGGGTGGGGCGCCCACACCGGGGAGCTGTTTTTT
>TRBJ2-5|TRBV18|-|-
CASSLHRDKGETQYF
TGTGCCAGCTCACTTCACCGGGACAAAGGAGAGACCCAGTACTTC
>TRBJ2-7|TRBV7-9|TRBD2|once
CASSPQRGGAYEQYF
TGTGCCAGCAGCCCCCAGCGGGGGGGTGCCTACGAGCAGTACTTC
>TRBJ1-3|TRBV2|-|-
CASRFGTESGNTIYF
TGTGCCAGCCGCTTCGGGACTGAGTCTGGAAACACCATATATTTT
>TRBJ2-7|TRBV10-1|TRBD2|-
CASSERLAGDYEQYF
TGCGCCAGCAGTGAGCGGCTAGCGGGGGACTACGAGCAGTACTTC
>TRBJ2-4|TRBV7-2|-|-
CASSLRDAKNIQYF
TGTGCCAGCAGCCTTCGGGATGCCAAAAACATTCAGTACTTC
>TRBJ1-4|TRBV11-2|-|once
CASSLVGGGSEKLFF
TGTGCCAGCAGCTTAGTCGGCGGGGGAAGTGAAAAACTGTTTTTT
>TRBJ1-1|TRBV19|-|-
CASSIGPGDTEAFF
TGTGCCAGTAGTATCGGGCCGGGGGACACTGAAGCTTTCTTT
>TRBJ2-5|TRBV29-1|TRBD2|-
CSANRGEETQYF
TGCAGCGCCAACCGGGGGGAAGAGACCCAGTACTTC
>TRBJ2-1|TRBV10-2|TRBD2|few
CASSERGGSGNNEQFF
TGCGCCAGCAGTGAGCGGGGGGGTAGCGGGAACAATGAGCAGTTCTTC
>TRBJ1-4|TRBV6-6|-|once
CASSTAAGTNEKLFF
TGTGCCAGCAGTACGGCCGCAGGGACTAATGAAAAACTGTTTTTT
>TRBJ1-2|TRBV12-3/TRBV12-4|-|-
CATIAGTNYGYTF
TGTGCCACCATTGCGGGTACCAACTATGGCTACACCTTC
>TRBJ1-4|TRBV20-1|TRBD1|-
CSAGAGGAYEKLFF
TGCAGTGCTGGTGCAGGGGGCGCGTACGAAAAACTGTTTTTT
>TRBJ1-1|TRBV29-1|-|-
CSGSQGNTEAFF
TGCAGCGGCTCTCAGGGGAACACTGAAGCTTTCTTT
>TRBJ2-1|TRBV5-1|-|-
CASSLGGSSYNEQFF
TGCGCCAGCAGCTTGGGCGGAAGCTCCTACAATGAGCAGTTCTTC
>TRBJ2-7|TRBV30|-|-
CAWRKQGRIEQYF
TGTGCCTGGAGGAAACAGGGACGGATCGAGCAGTACTTC
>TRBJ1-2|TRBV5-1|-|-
CASSQGTDGGYGYTF
TGCGCCAGCTCCCAGGGTACAGATGGAGGGTATGGCTACACCTTC
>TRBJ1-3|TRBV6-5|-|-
CASRPQFSGNTIYF
TGTGCCAGCAGGCCCCAGTTCTCTGGAAACACCATATATTTT
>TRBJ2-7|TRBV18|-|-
CASSPGVAPYEQYF
TGTGCCAGCTCCCCCGGGGTGGCACCCTACGAGCAGTACTTC
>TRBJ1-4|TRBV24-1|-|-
CATSDLPGEVGEKLFF
TGTGCCACCAGTGATTTGCCGGGGGAGGTGGGTGAAAAACTGTTTTTT
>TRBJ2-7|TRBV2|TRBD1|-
CASLGDSNSYEQYF
TGTGCCAGCTTGGGGGACAGCAACTCCTACGAGCAGTACTTC
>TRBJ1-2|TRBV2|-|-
CASSVNRFEGYTF
TGTGCCAGCAGTGTGAACAGGTTTGAAGGCTACACCTTC
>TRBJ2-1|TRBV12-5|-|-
CASGLTGGAINEQFF
TGTGCTAGTGGTTTGACAGGGGGGGCTATCAATGAGCAGTTCTTC
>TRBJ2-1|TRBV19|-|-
CASSIAPTGKVNEQFF
TGTGCCAGTAGTATAGCTCCTACAGGGAAGGTGAATGAGCAGTTCTTC
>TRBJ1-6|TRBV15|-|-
CATSRDRQGNSPLHF
TGTGCCACCAGCAGAGATAGGCAGGGTAATTCACCCCTCCACTTT
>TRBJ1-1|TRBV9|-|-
CASSLGGQSNTEAFF
TGTGCCAGCAGCCTGGGGGGGCAGTCGAACACTGAAGCTTTCTTT
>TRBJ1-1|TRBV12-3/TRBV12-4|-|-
CASSPPYTEAFF
TGTGCCAGCAGTCCCCCATACACTGAAGCTTTCTTT
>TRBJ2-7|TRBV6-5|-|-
CASDRAYEQYF
TGTGCCAGCGACAGAGCCTACGAGCAGTACTTC
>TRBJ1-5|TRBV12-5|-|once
CASGLEQGVQHF
TGTGCTAGTGGTTTGGAACAGGGAGTGCAGCATTTT
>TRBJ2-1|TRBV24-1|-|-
CATSSRGPSGNEQFF
TGTGCCACCTCTTCGCGGGGACCCTCTGGGAATGAGCAGTTCTTC
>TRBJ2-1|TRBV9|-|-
CASSVVPPGDSYNEQFF
TGTGCCAGCAGCGTAGTACCCCCAGGGGACTCCTACAATGAGCAGTTCTTC
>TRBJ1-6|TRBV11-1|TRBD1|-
CASSSGDRGRNSPLHF
TGTGCCAGCAGCTCTGGTGACAGGGGACGGAATTCACCCCTCCACTTT
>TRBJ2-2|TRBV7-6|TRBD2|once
CASSPAGGYTGELFF
TGTGCCAGCAGCCCAGCGGGGGGATATACCGGGGAGCTGTTTTTT
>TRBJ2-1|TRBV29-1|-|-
CSVDDRGGYNEQFF
TGCAGCGTCGACGACAGGGGAGGGTACAATGAGCAGTTCTTC
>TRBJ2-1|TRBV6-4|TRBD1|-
CASRVGQANNEQFF
TGTGCCAGCAGGGTGGGACAGGCCAACAATGAGCAGTTCTTC
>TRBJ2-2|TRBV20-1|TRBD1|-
CSASEGAATGELFF
TGCAGTGCTAGTGAGGGGGCGGCCACCGGGGAGCTGTTTTTT
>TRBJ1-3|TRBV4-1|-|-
CASSPREIRVPSGNTIYF
TGCGCCAGCAGCCCAAGGGAGATTCGGGTCCCCTCTGGAAACACCATATATTTT
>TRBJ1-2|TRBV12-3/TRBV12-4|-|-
CASSLSLNYGYTF
TGTGCCAGCAGTTTGTCGCTAAACTATGGCTACACCTTC
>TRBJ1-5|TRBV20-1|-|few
CSASPPGAQPQHF
TGCAGTGCTAGTCCCCCGGGAGCTCAGCCCCAGCATTTT
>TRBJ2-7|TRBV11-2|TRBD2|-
CASSLAGGVDEQYF
TGTGCCAGCAGCTTAGCGGGAGGGGTAGACGAGCAGTACTTC
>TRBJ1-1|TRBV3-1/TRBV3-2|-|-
CASSPEPGTEAFF
TGTGCCAGCAGCCCGGAGCCGGGTACTGAAGCTTTCTTT
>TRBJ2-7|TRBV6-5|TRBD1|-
CASRVDRGYEQYF
TGTGCCAGCAGGGTCGACAGGGGGTACGAGCAGTACTTC
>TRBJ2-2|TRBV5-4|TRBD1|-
CASSQGALNTGELFF
TGTGCCAGCAGCCAGGGGGCTCTGAACACCGGGGAGCTGTTTTTT
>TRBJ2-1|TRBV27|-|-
CASSLGSPGGEQFF
TGTGCCAGCAGTTTAGGGTCACCTGGAGGTGAGCAGTTCTTC
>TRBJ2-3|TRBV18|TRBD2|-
CASSLVNLLAGGRSTDTQYF
TGTGCCAGCTCACTCGTCAATTTGCTAGCGGGGGGCCGTAGCACAGATACGCAGTATTTT
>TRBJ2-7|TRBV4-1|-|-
CASSQLERSEQYF
TGCGCCAGCAGCCAATTGGAGAGATCCGAGCAGTACTTC
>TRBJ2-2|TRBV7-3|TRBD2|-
CASSRLAGAAGTGELFF
TGTGCCAGCAGCCGACTAGCGGGGGCTGCGGGCACCGGGGAGCTGTTTTTT
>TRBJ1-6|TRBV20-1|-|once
CSASWSQNNSPLHF
TGCAGTGCTAGTTGGTCGCAGAATAATTCACCCCTCCACTTT
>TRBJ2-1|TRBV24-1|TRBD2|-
CATSDSWGGNNEQFF
TGTGCCACCAGTGATTCGTGGGGGGGGAACAATGAGCAGTTCTTC
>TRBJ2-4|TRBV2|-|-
CASSSVAKNIQYF
TGTGCCAGCAGTTCGGTAGCCAAAAACATTCAGTACTTC
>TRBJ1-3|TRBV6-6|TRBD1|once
CASREGQEAGNTIYF
TGTGCCAGCAGGGAGGGACAGGAGGCTGGAAACACCATATATTTT